This T cell receptor beta chain was identified during a study of blood T cells in healthy people across ages. Trimming stripped 4 bases from V and 4 bases from J, with 16 bases between. Per germline, CDR1 SGHDN and CDR2 FVKESK. This CDR3 is built from 15 residues. The second PCR ran roughly 6 to 11 cycles with a sample-barcoded 5' primer and J-beta primers. Using its own MiXCR run on the 5' RACE reads, TCRdb lists one record per CDR3 protein. The sample lists roughly 860,000 distinct CDR3 sequences, 62% occurring once. The receptor was derived from a man aged 30 to 39 in good health. Sequencing was done on a sample of blood. V usage is TRBV14 and J usage is TRBJ2-5; D is uncertain. CDR3 DNA sequence: TGTGCCAGCAGCCCTCGGACCGGTACCCGAGAGACCCAGTACTTC. This gives the protein CASSPRTGTRETQYF.